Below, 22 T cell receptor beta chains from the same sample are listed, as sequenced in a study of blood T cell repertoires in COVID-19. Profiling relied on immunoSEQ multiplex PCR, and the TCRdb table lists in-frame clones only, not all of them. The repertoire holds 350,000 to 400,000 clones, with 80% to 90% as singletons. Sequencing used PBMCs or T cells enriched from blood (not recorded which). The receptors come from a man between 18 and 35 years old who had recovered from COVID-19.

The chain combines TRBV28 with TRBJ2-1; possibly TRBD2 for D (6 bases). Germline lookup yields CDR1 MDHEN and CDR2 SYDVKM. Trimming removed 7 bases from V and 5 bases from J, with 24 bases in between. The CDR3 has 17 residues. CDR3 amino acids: CASTSPGLPRRDNEQFF. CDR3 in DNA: TGTGCCAGCACTTCACCGGGACTCCCGAGGAGGGACAATGAGCAGTTCTTC.

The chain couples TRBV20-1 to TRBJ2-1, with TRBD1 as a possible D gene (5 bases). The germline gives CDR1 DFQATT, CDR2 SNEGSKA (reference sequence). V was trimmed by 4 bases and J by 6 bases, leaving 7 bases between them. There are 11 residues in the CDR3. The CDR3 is CSATRVNEQFF. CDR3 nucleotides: TGCAGTGCTACCAGGGTCAATGAGCAGTTCTTC.

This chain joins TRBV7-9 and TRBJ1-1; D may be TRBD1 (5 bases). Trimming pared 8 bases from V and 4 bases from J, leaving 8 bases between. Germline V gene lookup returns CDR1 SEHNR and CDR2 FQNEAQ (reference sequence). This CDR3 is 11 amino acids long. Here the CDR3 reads CASVGGTEAFF. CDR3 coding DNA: TGTGCCAGCGTGGGGGGCACTGAAGCTTTCTTT.

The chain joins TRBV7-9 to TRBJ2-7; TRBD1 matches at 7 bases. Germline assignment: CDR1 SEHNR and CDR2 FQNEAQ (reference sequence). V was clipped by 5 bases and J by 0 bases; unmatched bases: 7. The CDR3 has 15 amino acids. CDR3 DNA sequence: TGTGCCAGCAGCCTAACAGGGGACAGCTCCTACGAGCAGTACTTC. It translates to CASSLTGDSSYEQYF.

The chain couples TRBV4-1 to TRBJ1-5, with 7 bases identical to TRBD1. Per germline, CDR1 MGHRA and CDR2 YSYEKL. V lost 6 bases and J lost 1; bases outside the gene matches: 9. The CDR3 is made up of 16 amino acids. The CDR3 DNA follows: TGCGCCAGCAGTCTTACCGGGACAGACAGCAATCAGCCCCAGCATTTT. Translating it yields CASSLTGTDSNQPQHF.

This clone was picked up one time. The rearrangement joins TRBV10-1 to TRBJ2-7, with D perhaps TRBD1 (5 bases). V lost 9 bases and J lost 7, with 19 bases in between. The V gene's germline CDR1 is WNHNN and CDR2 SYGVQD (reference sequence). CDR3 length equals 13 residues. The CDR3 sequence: CASSTPGRQEQYF. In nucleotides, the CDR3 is TGCGCCAGTTCCACGCCAGGGCGTCAGGAGCAGTACTTC.

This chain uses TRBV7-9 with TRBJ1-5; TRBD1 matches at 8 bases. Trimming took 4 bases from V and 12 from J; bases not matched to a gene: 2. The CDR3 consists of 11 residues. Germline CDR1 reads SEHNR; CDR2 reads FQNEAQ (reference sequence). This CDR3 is CASSSGQGQHF. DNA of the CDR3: TGTGCCAGCAGCTCCGGACAGGGCCAGCATTTT.

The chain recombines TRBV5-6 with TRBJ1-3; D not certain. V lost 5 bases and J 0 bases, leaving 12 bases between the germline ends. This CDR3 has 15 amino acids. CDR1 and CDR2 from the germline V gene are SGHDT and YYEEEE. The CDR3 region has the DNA TGTGCCAGCAGTCGTCGACACTTCTCTGGAAACACCATATATTTT. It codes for CASSRRHFSGNTIYF.

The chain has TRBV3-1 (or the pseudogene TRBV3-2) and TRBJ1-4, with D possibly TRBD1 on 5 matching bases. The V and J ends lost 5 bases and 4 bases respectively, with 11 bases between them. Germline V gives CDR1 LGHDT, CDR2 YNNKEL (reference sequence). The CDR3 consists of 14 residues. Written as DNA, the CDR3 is TGTGCCAGCAGCACAGACAGTGGTAATGAAAAACTGTTTTTT. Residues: CASSTDSGNEKLFF.

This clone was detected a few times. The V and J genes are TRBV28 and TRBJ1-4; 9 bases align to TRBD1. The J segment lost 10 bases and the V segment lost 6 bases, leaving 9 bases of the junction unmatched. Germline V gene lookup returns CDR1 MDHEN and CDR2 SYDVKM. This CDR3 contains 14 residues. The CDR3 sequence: CASSLTGGLRKLFF. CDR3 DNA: TGTGCCAGCAGCCTGACAGGGGGTCTTCGAAAACTGTTTTTT.

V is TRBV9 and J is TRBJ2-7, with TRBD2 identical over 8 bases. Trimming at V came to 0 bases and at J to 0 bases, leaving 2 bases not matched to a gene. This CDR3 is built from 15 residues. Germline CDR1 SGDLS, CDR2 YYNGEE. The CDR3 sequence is CASSVDTSGSYEQYF. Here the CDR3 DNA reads TGTGCCAGCAGCGTAGATACTAGCGGCTCCTACGAGCAGTACTTC. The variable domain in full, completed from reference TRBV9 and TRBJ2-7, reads DSGVTQTPKHLITATGQRVTLRCSPRSGDLSVYWYQQSLDQGLQFLIQYYNGEERAKGNILERFSAQQFPDLHSELNLSSLELGDSALYFCASSVDTSGSYEQYFGPGTRLTVT.

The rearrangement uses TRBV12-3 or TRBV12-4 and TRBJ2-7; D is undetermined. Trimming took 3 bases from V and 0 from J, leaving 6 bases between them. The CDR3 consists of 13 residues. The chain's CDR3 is CASSFVSSYEQYF. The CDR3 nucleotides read TGTGCCAGCAGTTTTGTGAGCTCCTACGAGCAGTACTTC.

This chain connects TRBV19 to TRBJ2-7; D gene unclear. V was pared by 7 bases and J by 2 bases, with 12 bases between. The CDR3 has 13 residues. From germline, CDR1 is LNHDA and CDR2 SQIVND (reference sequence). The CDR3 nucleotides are TGTGCCAGTACCGCCCCAGGAACCTACGAGCAGTACTTC. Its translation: CASTAPGTYEQYF.

CDR3 protein: CASSITLLRSNTEAFF. The CDR3 DNA reads TGTGCCAGTAGTATAACCCTCCTGAGGTCTAACACTGAAGCTTTCTTT. The J gene is TRBJ1-1, the V gene TRBV19; D uncertain. Trimming removed 2 bases from V and 2 bases from J, with 15 bases in between. This CDR3 region has 16 residues. Per the germline V gene, CDR1 is LNHDA and CDR2 is SQIVND (reference sequence).

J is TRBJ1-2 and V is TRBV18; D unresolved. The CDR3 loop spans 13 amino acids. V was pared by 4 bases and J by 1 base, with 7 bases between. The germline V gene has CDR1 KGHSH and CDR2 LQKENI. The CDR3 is CASSQRDNYGYTF. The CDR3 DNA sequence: TGTGCCAGCTCACAGAGAGATAACTATGGCTACACCTTC.

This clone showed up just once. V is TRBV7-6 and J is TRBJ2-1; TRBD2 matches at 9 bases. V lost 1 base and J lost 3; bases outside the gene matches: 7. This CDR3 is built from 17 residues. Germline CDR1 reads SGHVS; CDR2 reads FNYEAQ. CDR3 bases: TGTGCCAGCAGCTTAGAGACTAGCGGCTCGGTCTACAATGAGCAGTTCTTC. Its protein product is CASSLETSGSVYNEQFF.

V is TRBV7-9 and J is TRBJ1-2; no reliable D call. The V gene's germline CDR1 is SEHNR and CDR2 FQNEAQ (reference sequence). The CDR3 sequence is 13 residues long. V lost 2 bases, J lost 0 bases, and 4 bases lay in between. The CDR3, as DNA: TGTGCCAGCAGCTTAACAGCTAACTATGGCTACACCTTC. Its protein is CASSLTANYGYTF.

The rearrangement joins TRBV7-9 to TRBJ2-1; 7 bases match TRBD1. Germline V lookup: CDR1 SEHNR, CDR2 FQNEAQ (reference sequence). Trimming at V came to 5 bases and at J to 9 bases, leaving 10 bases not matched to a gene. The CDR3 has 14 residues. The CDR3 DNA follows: TGTGCCAGCAGCCGACAGGGTATCGAGTTTGAGCAGTTCTTC. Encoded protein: CASSRQGIEFEQFF.

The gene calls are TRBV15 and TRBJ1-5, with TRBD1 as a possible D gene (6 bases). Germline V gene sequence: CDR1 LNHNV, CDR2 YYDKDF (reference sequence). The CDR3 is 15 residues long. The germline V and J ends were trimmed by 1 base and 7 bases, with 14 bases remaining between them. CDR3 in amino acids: CATSRVGKGVQPQHF. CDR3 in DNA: TGTGCCACCAGCAGAGTCGGTAAGGGGGTGCAGCCCCAGCATTTT.

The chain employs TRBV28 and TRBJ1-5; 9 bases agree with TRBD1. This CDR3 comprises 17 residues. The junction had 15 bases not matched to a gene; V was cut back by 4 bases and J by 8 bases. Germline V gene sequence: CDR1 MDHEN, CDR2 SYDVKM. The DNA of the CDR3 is TGTGCCAGCAGTTCCCGGGACAGGGCCGGCTGGGGTGAGCCCCAGCATTTT. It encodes CASSSRDRAGWGEPQHF.

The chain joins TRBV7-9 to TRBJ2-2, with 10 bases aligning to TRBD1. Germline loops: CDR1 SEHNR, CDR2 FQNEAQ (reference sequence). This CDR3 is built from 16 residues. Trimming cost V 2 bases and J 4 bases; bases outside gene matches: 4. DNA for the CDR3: TGTGCCAGCAGCTTAAGGACAGGGGGAGGCACCGGGGAGCTGTTTTTT. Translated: CASSLRTGGGTGELFF.

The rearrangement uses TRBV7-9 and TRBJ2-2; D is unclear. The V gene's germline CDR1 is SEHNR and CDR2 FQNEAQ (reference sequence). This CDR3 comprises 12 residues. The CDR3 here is CATSRNTGELFF. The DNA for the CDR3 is TGTGCTACCTCTAGAAACACCGGGGAGCTGTTTTTT.